These T cell receptor beta chains were read from a single sample in a study of T cells in Graves' hyperthyroidism and ophthalmopathy. TCRdb re-derived calls from the multiplex PCR reads in MiXCR, one entry per CDR3 protein. The table includes about 350,000 distinct CDR3 sequences, over 15% detected once. Input material: blood. The receptor set was obtained from a woman under 30 with Graves' hyperthyroidism. Both conserved end residues are part of each CDR3. D genes are given only for firm matches. Rows may omit the clone size; those that give it use once, few, many or a size class.

TRBJ1-3 TRBV4-1 NA NA CASSQDWLSGNTIYF TGCGCCAGCAGCCAAGATTGGCTTTCTGGAAACACCATATATTTT
TRBJ1-1 TRBV5-1 many NA CASRTTRDTEAFF TGCGCCAGCAGAACGACCCGGGACACTGAAGCTTTCTTT
TRBJ2-2 TRBV6-5 many NA CASSKRTANTGELFF TGTGCCAGCAGCAAGAGGACGGCGAACACCGGGGAGCTGTTTTTT
TRBJ1-2 TRBV6-1 NA NA CASSPEQVGYGYTF TGTGCCAGCAGCCCTGAACAGGTCGGCTATGGCTACACCTTC
TRBJ1-3 TRBV29-1 many NA CSVEDQGSGNTIYF TGCAGCGTTGAAGATCAGGGGTCTGGAAACACCATATATTTT
TRBJ2-7 TRBV20-1 NA TRBD2 CSARVGPGTSGEVEQYF TGCAGTGCTAGAGTCGGTCCCGGGACTAGCGGGGAGGTCGAGCAGTACTTC
TRBJ2-5 TRBV18 many NA CASSPGARETQYF TGTGCCAGCTCACCAGGGGCCAGGGAGACCCAGTACTTC
TRBJ2-2 TRBV9 NA TRBD2 CASSARLAGPSGELFF TGTGCCAGCAGCGCTCGACTAGCGGGGCCCTCCGGGGAGCTGTTTTTT
TRBJ2-7 TRBV6-1 many TRBD2 CASSDIAGNIYEQYF TGTGCCAGCAGTGATATAGCGGGGAACATATACGAGCAGTACTTC
TRBJ2-5 TRBV12-3/TRBV12-4 many TRBD1 CASSLTLQGRETQYF TGTGCCAGCAGTCTTACCCTACAGGGGAGAGAGACCCAGTACTTC
TRBJ1-2 TRBV6-1 once NA CASSEAPGHNYGYTF TGTGCCAGCAGTGAAGCACCGGGACACAACTATGGCTACACCTTC
TRBJ2-7 TRBV7-8 NA TRBD2 CASSPLVGREGREQYF TGTGCCAGCAGCCCCCTGGTGGGGCGGGAGGGACGCGAGCAGTACTTC
TRBJ2-7 TRBV20-1 many TRBD2 CSARSSGGSYEQYF TGCAGTGCTAGATCTAGCGGGGGATCCTACGAGCAGTACTTC
TRBJ2-7 TRBV6-1 many TRBD2 CASTRQTSGGPTYEQYF TGTGCCAGCACTCGGCAGACTAGCGGGGGCCCTACCTACGAGCAGTACTTC
TRBJ2-5 TRBV27 many NA CASSDSGTLIRETQYF TGTGCCAGCTCGGACTCTGGGACACTAATTCGGGAGACCCAGTACTTC
TRBJ1-5 TRBV4-3 many TRBD1 CASSQTGMQGAGQPQHF TGCGCCAGCAGCCAAACTGGAATGCAGGGGGCCGGTCAGCCCCAGCATTTT
TRBJ2-7 TRBV7-3 many TRBD2 CASSPGGPNEQYF TGTGCCAGCAGCCCGGGGGGGCCTAACGAGCAGTACTTC
TRBJ1-3 TRBV7-2 many NA CASSGLRSSGNTIYF TGTGCCAGCTCGGGCCTCCGGAGCTCTGGAAACACCATATATTTT
TRBJ2-5 TRBV7-2 many NA CASSGGPQETQYF TGTGCCAGCAGCGGGGGCCCCCAAGAGACCCAGTACTTC
TRBJ1-2 TRBV20-1 many NA CSAEDRGTPDGYTF TGCAGTGCGGAGGACCGCGGGACACCCGATGGCTACACCTTC
TRBJ1-2 TRBV28 many NA CASSSNPGTGYTF TGTGCCAGCAGTTCCAATCCGGGGACTGGCTACACCTTC
TRBJ2-7 TRBV2 once TRBD1 CASSRGPVEQYF TGTGCCAGCAGCAGGGGGCCGGTCGAGCAGTACTTC
TRBJ2-2 TRBV24-1 NA NA CATSGWVTGELFF TGTGCCACCAGTGGATGGGTCACCGGGGAGCTGTTTTTT
TRBJ1-5 TRBV4-1 NA NA CASSPGLRHSNQPQHF TGCGCCAGCAGCCCGGGACTGCGACATAGCAATCAGCCCCAGCATTTT
TRBJ1-2 TRBV6-5 few NA CASSYGEGGYTF TGTGCCAGCAGTTACGGGGAGGGGGGCTACACCTTC
TRBJ2-7 TRBV30 NA NA CASSLGRVRDYEQYF TGTGCCAGCAGTTTAGGCCGGGTTCGGGATTACGAGCAGTACTTC
TRBJ2-7 TRBV7-6 many NA CASSLEVGGRSYEQYF TGTGCCAGCAGCTTAGAAGTAGGGGGGCGCTCCTACGAGCAGTACTTC
TRBJ1-5 TRBV12-3/TRBV12-4 NA NA CASRGRGSGQPQHF TGTGCCAGTCGAGGGAGGGGTTCAGGTCAGCCCCAGCATTTT
TRBJ2-7 TRBV27 many TRBD1 CASSVRDRGTYEQYF TGTGCCAGCAGTGTCCGGGACAGGGGAACCTACGAGCAGTACTTC